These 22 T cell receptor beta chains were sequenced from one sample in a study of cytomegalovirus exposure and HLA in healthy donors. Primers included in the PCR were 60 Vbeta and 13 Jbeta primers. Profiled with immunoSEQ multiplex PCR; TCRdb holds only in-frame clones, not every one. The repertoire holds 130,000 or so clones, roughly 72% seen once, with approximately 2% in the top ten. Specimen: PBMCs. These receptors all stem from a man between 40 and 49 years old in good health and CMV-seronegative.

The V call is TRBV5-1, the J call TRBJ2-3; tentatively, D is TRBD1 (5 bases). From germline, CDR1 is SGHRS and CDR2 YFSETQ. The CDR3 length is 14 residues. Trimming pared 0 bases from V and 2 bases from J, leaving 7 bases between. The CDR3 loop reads CASSLGQTTDTQYF. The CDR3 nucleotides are TGCGCCAGCAGCTTGGGACAGACCACAGATACGCAGTATTTT.

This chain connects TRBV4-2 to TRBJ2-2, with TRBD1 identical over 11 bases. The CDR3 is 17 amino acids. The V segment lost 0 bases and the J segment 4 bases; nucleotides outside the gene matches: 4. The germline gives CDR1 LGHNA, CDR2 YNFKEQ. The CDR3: CASSQDLGTGGTGELFF. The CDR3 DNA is TGTGCCAGCAGCCAAGATCTCGGGACAGGGGGCACCGGGGAGCTGTTTTTT.

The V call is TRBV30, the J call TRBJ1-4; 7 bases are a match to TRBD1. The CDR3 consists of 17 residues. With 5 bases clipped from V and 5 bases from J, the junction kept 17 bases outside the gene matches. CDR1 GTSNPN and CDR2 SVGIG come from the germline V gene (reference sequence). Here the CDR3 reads CAWGPRRGGLTNEKLFF. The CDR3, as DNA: TGTGCCTGGGGTCCGAGAAGAGGGGGCTTGACCAATGAAAAACTGTTTTTT.

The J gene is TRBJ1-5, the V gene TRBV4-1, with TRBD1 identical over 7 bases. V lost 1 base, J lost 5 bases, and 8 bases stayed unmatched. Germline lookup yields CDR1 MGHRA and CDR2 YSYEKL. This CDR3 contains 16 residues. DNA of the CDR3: TGCGCCAGCAGCCAAGTTGGAGGGGGCGGTTATCAGCCCCAGCATTTT. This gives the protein CASSQVGGGGYQPQHF.

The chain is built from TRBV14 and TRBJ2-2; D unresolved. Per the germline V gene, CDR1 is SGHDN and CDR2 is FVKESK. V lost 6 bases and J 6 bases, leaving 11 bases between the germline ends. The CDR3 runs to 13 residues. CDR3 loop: CASSYTRAGELFF. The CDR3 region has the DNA TGTGCCAGCAGTTATACCCGCGCCGGGGAGCTGTTTTTT.

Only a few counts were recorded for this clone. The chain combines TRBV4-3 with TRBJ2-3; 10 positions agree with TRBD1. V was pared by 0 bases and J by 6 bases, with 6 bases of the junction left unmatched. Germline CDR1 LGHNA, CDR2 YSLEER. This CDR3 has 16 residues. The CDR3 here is CASSQEIGTGVDTQYF. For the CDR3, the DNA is TGCGCCAGCAGCCAAGAGATCGGGACAGGGGTGGATACGCAGTATTTT.

CDR3 DNA: TGTGCCAGCTCACCCTCCGGGGGTTCCTACGAGCAGTACTTC. Protein sequence: CASSPSGGSYEQYF. This chain joins TRBV18 and TRBJ2-7; possible D gene TRBD2, 6 bases. The V end was cut by 3 bases, the J end by 1 base, with 10 bases between. Germline V CDR1 and CDR2: KGHSH, LQKENI. CDR3 length: 14 amino acids. The entire variable domain, with the rest obtained from reference TRBV18 and TRBJ2-7, is as follows: NAGVMQNPRHLVRRRGQEARLRCSPMKGHSHVYWYRQLPEEGLKFMVYLQKENIIDESGMPKERFSAEFPKEGPSILRIQQVVRGDSAAYFCASSPSGGSYEQYFGPGTRLTVT.

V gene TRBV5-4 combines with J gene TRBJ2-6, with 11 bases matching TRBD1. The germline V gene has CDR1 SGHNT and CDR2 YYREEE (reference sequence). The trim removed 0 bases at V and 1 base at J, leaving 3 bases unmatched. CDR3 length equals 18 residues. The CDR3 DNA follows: TGTGCCAGCAGCTTGGCGGACAGGGGGCAATCTGGGGCCAACGTCCTGACTTTC. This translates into CASSLADRGQSGANVLTF.

CDR3 protein: CAISPSTGETQYF. The CDR3 DNA sequence: TGTGCCATCAGCCCCTCGACAGGGGAGACCCAGTACTTC. The V gene is TRBV28, the J gene TRBJ2-5; 7 nucleotides align to TRBD1. CDR3 length: 13 amino acids. Germline V CDR1 and CDR2: MDHEN, SYDVKM. The ends lost 10 bases at V and 5 bases at J; junction bases unmatched: 10. The full variable domain, rest sourced from reference TRBV28 and TRBJ2-5, is DVKVTQSSRYLVKRTGEKVFLECVQDMDHENMFWYRQDPGLGLRLIYFSYDVKMKEKGDIPEGYSVSREKKERFSLILESASTNQTSMYLCAISPSTGETQYFGPGTRLLVL.

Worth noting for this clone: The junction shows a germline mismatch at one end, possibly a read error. For the CDR3, the DNA is TGTTCCAGCAGCTTAGCGCAGGCTCACGAGCAGTACTTC. Translating gives CSSSLAQAHEQYF. The chain couples TRBV7-9 to TRBJ2-7; maybe TRBD2 (5 bases). The CDR3 totals 13 residues. Germline values: CDR1 SEHNR, CDR2 FQNEAQ (reference sequence).

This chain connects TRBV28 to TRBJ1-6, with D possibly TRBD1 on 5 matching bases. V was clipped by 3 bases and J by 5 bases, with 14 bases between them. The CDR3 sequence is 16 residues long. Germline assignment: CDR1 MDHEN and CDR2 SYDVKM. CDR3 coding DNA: TGTGCCAGCAGTTTGGGATGGGGGGTCAATAATTCACCCCTCCACTTT. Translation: CASSLGWGVNNSPLHF.

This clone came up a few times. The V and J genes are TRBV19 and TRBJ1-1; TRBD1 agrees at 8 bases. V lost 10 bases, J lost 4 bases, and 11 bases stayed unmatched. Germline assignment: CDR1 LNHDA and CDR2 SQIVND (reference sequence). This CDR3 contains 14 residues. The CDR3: CATRPTGGATEAFF. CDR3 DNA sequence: TGTGCCACCCGCCCAACAGGGGGGGCCACTGAAGCTTTCTTT.

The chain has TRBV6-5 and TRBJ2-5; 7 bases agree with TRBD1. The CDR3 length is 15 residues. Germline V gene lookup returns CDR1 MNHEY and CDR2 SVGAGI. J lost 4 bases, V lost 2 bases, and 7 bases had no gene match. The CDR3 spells CASSYGRGMGETQYF. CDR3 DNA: TGTGCCAGCAGTTACGGCAGGGGGATGGGAGAGACCCAGTACTTC.

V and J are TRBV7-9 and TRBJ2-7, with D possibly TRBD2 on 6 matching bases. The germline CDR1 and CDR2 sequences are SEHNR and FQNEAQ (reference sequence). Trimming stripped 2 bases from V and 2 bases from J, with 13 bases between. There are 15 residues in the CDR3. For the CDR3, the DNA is TGTGCCAGCAGCTTATTGTCGGGAGCAACCTACGAGCAGTACTTC. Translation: CASSLLSGATYEQYF. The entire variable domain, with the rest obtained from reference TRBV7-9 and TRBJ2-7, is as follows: DTGVSQNPRHKITKRGQNVTFRCDPISEHNRLYWYRQTLGQGPEFLTYFQNEAQLEKSRLLSDRFSAERPKGSFSTLEIQRTEQGDSAMYLCASSLLSGATYEQYFGPGTRLTVT.

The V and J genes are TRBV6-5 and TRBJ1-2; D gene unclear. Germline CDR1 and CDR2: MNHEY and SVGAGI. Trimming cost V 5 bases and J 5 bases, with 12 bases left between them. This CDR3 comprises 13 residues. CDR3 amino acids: CASSPRPGYGYTF. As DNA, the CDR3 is TGTGCCAGCAGTCCCCGCCCGGGTTATGGCTACACCTTC.

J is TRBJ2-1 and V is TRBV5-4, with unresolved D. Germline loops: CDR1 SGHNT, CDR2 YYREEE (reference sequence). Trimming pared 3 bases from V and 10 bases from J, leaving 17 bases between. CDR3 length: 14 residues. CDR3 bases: TGTGCCAGCAGCTCACCCCTTGGATCAGCGGAGCAGTTCTTC. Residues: CASSSPLGSAEQFF.

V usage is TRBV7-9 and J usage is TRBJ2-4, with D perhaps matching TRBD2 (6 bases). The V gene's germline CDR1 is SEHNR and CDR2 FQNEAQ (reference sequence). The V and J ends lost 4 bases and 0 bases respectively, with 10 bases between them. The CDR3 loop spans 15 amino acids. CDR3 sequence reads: CASSSPGLAKNIQYF. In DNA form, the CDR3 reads TGTGCCAGCAGCTCTCCGGGACTAGCCAAAAACATTCAGTACTTC. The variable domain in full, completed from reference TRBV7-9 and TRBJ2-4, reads DTGVSQNPRHKITKRGQNVTFRCDPISEHNRLYWYRQTLGQGPEFLTYFQNEAQLEKSRLLSDRFSAERPKGSFSTLEIQRTEQGDSAMYLCASSSPGLAKNIQYFGAGTRLSVL.

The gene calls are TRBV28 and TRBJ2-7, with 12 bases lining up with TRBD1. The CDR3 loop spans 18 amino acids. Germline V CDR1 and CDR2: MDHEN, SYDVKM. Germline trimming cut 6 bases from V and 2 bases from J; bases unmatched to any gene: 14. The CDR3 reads CASRTGQGAQGAPYEQYF. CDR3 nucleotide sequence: TGTGCCAGCAGGACGGGACAGGGGGCGCAAGGGGCTCCCTACGAGCAGTACTTC.

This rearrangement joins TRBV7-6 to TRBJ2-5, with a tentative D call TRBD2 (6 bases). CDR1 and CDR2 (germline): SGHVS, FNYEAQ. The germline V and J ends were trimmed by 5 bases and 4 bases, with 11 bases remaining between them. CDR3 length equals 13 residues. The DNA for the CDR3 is TGTGCCAGCAGCCGGGGGTTTGGAGAGACCCAGTACTTC. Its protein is CASSRGFGETQYF.

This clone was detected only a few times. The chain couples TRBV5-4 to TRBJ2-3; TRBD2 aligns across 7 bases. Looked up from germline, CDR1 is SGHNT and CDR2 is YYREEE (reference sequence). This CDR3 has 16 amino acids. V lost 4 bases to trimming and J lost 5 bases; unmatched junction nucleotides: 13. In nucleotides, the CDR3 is TGTGCCAGCAGCCCCCCTAGCGGTTCAGCACAAGATACGCAGTATTTT. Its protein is CASSPPSGSAQDTQYF.

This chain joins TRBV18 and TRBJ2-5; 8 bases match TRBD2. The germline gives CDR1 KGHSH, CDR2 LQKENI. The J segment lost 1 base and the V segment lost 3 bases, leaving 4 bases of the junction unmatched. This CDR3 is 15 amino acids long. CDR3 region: CASSPTAGGQETQYF. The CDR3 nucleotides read TGTGCCAGCTCACCCACCGCGGGAGGCCAAGAGACCCAGTACTTC.

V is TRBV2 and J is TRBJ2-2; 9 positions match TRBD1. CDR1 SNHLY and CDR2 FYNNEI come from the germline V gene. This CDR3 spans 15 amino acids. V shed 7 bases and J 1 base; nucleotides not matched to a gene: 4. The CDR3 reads CASTRDRENTGELFF. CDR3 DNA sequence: TGTGCCAGCACCCGGGACAGGGAGAACACCGGGGAGCTGTTTTTT.